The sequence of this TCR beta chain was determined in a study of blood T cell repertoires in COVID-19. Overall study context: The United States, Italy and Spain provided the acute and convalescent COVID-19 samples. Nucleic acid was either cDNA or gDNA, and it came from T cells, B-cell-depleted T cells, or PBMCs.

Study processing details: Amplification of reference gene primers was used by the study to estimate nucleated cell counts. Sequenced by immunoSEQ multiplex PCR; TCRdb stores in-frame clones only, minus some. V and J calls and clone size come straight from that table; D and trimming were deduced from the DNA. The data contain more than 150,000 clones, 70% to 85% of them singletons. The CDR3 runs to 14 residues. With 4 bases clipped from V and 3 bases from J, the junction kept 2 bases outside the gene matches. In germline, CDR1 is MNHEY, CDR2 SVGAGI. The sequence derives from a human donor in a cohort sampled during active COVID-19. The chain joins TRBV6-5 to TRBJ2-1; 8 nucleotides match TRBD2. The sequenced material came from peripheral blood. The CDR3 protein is CASSSGGVYNEQFF. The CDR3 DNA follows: TGTGCCAGCAGTTCCGGGGGGGTCTACAATGAGCAGTTCTTC.